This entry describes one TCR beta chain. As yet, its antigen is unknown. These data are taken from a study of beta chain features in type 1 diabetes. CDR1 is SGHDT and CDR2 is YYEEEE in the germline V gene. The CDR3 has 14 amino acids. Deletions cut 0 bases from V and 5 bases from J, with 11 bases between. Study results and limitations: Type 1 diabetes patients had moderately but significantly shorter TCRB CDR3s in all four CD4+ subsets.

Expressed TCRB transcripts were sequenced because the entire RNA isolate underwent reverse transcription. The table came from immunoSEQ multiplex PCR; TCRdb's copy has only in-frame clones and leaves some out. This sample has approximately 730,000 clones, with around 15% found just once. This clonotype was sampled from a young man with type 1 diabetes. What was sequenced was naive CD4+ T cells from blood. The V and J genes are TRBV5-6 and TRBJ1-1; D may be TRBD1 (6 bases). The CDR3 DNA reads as TGTGCCAGCAGCTTGGACAGGGAGTTGACTGAAGCTTTCTTT. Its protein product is CASSLDRELTEAFF. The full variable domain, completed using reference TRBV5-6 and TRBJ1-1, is DAGVTQSPTHLIKTRGQQVTLRCSPKSGHDTVSWYQQALGQGPQFIFQYYEEEERQRGNFPDRFSGHQFPNYSSELNVNALLLGDSALYLCASSLDRELTEAFFGQGTRLTVV.